The clone carrying this TCR beta chain was counted at least ten times. The antigen is unknown. The V gene's germline CDR1 is MDHEN and CDR2 SYDVKM. V was pared by 2 bases and J by 2 bases, with 9 bases between. There are 15 residues in the CDR3. Researchers defined stable Graves' hyperthyroidism as no ophthalmopathy progression within 18 months. This sample stems from a study of T cells in Graves' hyperthyroidism and ophthalmopathy. Study at large: Sampling of peripheral blood happened at initial diagnosis, prior to any treatment.

Broader study findings: In the blood, most expanded thyroid clonotypes above 0.001 appeared as well.

Amplified TCR beta CDR3 regions derived from RNA transcripts. In the first-round RT-PCR of the TCR CDR3, the HTBI primer set was used. TCRdb reprocessed the multiplex PCR reads via MiXCR and lists one record per CDR3 protein. The table shows about 350,000 distinct CDR3 sequences, with roughly 14% occurring only once. This clonotype originated in a woman between 25 and 40 years old with Graves' hyperthyroidism. This rearrangement joins TRBV28 to TRBJ2-2; D may be TRBD1 or TRBD2 (5 bases each). Sequenced input: blood. The CDR3 DNA reads as TGTGCCAGCAGTTTAGAGGGGACCAACACCGGGGAGCTGTTTTTT. Amino acid sequence: CASSLEGTNTGELFF.